The T cell receptor beta chain described here comes from a study of OX40 agonist ivuxolimab in advanced cancers. Whole-study findings and limits: There was clonal expansion of CD4+ and CD8+ blood T cells by week 6 at 0.1 to 3.0 mg/kg.

If patients had autoimmune disease history or systemic immunosuppression, they were excluded. Note on this clone: The antigen is unknown.

The junction had 6 bases not matched to a gene; V was cut back by 2 bases and J by 2 bases. CDR1 is MNHEY, CDR2 SMNVEV, per germline (reference sequence). There are 15 residues in the CDR3. The table came from immunoSEQ multiplex PCR; TCRdb's copy has only in-frame clones and leaves some out. This table has approximately 52,000 clones, approximately 94% appearing once. Here the sequenced sample was CD4+ or CD8+ T cells sorted from blood, taken in a trial of the OX40 agonist ivuxolimab. The receptor comes from an adult with an advanced solid tumor such as melanoma, head and neck, liver or kidney cancer. The chain is built from TRBV27 and TRBJ2-7; 7 bases align to TRBD2. The CDR3 DNA is TGTGCCAGCAGTTTAACGCGGGAGATGACCTACGAGCAGTACTTC. It yields the protein CASSLTREMTYEQYF.